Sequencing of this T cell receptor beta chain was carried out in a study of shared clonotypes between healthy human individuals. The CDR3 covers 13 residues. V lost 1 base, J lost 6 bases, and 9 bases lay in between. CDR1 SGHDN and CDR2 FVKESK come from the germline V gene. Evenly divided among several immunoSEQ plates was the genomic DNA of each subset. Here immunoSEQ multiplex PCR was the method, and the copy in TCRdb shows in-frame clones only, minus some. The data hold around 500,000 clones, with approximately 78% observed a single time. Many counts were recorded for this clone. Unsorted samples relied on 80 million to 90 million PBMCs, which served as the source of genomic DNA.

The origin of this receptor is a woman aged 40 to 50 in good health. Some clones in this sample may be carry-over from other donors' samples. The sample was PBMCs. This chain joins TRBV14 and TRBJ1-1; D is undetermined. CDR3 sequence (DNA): TGTGCCAGCAGCCAAGTTTGGATGGCTGAAGCTTTCTTT. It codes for CASSQVWMAEAFF.